This T cell receptor beta chain was recorded in a study of neurological immune-mediated disorders. Study-wide context: In a group of roughly 35 multiple sclerosis patients, roughly 30 had the relapsing-remitting type and 3 had the secondary progressive type.

The length of the CDR3 is 14 residues. Trimming cost V 5 bases and J 5 bases; bases outside gene matches: 4. Germline-derived CDR1 and CDR2 are KGHSH and LQKENI. The method for making cDNA was 5'RACE, and it used 10-nucleotide random UMIs. Each CDR3 protein is one row after TCRdb ran MiXCR on the 5' RACE reads. Among 71,000 or so distinct CDR3 sequences, approximately 5% were seen once, and the ten largest hold roughly 2.4%. This clonotype occurred a few times. No antigen is known for it. Overall study results and limits: Levels of TCR clonal expansion peaked in HTLV-1-associated myelopathy and reached their lowest in multiple sclerosis, under those of healthy controls. Expanded clones shared no identical CDR3 amino acid sequences across subjects, which suggested private TCR-beta repertoires in all groups.

The chain couples TRBV18 to TRBJ1-5, with TRBD1 matching 9 bases. The sample was PBMCs. This TCR came from a woman younger than 45 with multiple sclerosis. CDR3 nucleotide sequence: TGTGCCAGCTCAGGACAGGGGAAAGATCAGCCCCAGCATTTT. It translates to CASSGQGKDQPQHF.